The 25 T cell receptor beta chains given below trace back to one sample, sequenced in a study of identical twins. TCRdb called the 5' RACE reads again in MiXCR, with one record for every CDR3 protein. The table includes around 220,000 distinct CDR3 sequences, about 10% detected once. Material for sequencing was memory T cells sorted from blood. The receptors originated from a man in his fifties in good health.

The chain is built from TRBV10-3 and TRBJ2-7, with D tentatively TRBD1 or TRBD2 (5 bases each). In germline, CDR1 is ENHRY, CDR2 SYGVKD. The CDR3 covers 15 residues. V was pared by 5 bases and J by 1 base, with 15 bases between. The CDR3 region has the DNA TGTGCCATCAGTAAAGCCGGGACGGCATCCTACGAGCAGTACTTC. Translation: CAISKAGTASYEQYF.

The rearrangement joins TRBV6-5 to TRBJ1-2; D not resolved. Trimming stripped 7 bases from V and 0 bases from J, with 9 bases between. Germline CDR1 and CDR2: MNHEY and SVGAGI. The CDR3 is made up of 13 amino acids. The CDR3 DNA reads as TGTGCCAGCAAGTTGTCGGCTAACTATGGCTACACCTTC. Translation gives CASKLSANYGYTF.

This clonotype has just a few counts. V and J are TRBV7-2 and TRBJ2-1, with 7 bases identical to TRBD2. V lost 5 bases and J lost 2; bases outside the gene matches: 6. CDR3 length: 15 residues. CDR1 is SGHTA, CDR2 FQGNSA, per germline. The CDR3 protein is CASSNSGATYNEQFF. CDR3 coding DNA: TGTGCCAGCAGCAACAGCGGGGCTACCTACAATGAGCAGTTCTTC. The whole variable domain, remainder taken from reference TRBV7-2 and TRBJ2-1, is GAGVSQSPSNKVTEKGKDVELRCDPISGHTALYWYRQSLGQGLEFLIYFQGNSAPDKSGLPSDRFSAERTGGSVSTLTIQRTQQEDSAVYLCASSNSGATYNEQFFGPGTRLTVL.

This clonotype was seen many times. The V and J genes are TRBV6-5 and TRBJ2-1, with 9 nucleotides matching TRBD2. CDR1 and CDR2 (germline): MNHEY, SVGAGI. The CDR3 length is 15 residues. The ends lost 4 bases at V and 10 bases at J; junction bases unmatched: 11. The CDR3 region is CASSWVGTSLWEQFF. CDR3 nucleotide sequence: TGTGCCAGCAGTTGGGTAGGGACTAGCCTTTGGGAGCAGTTCTTC.

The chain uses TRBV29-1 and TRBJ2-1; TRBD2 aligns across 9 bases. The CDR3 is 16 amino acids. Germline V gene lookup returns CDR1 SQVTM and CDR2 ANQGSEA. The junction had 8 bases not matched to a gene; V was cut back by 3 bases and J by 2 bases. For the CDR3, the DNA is TGCAGCGTTGACGGTCTGCGGGAGGGCCCCTACAATGAGCAGTTCTTC. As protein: CSVDGLREGPYNEQFF.

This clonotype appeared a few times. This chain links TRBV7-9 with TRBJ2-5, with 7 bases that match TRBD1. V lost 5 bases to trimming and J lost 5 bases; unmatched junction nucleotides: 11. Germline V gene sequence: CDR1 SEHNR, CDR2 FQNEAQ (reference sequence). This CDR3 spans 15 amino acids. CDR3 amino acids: CASSHTGAASETQYF. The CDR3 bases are TGTGCCAGCAGCCACACAGGGGCCGCCAGTGAGACCCAGTACTTC.

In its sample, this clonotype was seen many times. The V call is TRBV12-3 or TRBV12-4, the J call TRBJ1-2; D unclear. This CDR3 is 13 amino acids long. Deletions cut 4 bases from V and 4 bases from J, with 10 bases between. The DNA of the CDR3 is TGTGCCAGCAGTTCTAGTATTCGCTATGGCTACACCTTC. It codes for CASSSSIRYGYTF.

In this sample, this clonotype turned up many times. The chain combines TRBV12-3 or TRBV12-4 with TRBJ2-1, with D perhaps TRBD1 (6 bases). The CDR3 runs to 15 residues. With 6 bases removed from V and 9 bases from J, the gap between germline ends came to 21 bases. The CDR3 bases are TGTGCCAGCAGGGTCACCGGAGCAGGGGCGGGTGAGCAGTTCTTC. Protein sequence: CASRVTGAGAGEQFF.

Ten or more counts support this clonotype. The CDR3 loop reads CASSQDRLTGEQFF. DNA of the CDR3: TGTGCCAGCAGCCAAGATCGCCTCACGGGGGAGCAGTTCTTC. The rearrangement uses TRBV3-1 and TRBJ2-1, with D possibly matching TRBD2 (5 bases). Germline V gives CDR1 LGHDT, CDR2 YNNKEL (reference sequence). V lost 0 bases and J 10 bases, leaving 13 bases between the germline ends. The CDR3 extends over 14 amino acids.

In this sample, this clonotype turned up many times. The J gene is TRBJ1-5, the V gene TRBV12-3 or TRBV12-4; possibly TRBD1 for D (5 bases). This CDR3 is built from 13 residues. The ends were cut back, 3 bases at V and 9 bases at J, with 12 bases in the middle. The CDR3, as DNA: TGTGCCAGCAGTTTTGTAGGCCAGGGGCCCCAGCATTTT. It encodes CASSFVGQGPQHF.

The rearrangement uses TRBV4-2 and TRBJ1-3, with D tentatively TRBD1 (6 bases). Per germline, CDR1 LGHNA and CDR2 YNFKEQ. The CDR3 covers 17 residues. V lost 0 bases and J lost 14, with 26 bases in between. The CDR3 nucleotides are TGTGCCAGCAGCCAAGAGATGATCAGGGGCCCCCAATGGGGCCTATATTTT. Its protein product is CASSQEMIRGPQWGLYF.

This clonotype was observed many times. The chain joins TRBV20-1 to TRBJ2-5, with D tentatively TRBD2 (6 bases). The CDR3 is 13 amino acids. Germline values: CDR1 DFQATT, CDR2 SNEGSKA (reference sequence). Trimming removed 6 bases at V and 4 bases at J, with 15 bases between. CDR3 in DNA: TGCAGTGCCCAGGAAGCGGGTGTAGAGACCCAGTACTTC. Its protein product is CSAQEAGVETQYF.

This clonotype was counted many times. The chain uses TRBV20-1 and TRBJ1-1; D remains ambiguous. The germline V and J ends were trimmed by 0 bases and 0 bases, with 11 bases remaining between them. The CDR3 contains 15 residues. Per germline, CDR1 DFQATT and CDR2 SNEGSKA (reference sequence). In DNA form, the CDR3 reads TGCAGTGCTAGAGATCTACTCCGCGTGAACACTGAAGCTTTCTTT. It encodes CSARDLLRVNTEAFF.

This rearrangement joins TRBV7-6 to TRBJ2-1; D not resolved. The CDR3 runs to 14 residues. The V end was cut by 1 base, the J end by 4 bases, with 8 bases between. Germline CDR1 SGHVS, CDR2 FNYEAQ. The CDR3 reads CASSLGPTYNEQFF. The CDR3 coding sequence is TGTGCCAGCAGCTTAGGGCCTACTTACAATGAGCAGTTCTTC.

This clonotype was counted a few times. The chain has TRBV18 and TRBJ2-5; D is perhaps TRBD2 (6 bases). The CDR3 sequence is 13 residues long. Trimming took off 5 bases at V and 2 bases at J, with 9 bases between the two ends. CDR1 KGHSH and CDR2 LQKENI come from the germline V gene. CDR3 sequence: CASSSGLQETQYF. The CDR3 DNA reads TGTGCCAGCTCATCCGGACTACAAGAGACCCAGTACTTC.

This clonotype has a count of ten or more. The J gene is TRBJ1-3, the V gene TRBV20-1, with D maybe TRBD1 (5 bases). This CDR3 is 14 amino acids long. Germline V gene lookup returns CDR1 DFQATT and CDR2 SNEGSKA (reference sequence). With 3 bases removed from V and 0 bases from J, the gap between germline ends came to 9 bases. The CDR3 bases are TGCAGTGCTAGGGGGCCCATCTCTGGAAACACCATATATTTT. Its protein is CSARGPISGNTIYF.

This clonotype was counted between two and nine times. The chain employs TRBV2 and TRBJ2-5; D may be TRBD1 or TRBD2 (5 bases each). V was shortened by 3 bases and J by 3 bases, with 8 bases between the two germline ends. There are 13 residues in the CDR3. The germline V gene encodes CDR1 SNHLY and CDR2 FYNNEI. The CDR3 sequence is CASSEGTEETQYF. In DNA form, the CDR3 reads TGTGCCAGCAGTGAGGGGACGGAAGAGACCCAGTACTTC.

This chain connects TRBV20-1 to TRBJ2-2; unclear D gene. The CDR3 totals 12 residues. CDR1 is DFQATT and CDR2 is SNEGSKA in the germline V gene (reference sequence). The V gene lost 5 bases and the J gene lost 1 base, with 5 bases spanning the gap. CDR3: CSAALNTGELFF. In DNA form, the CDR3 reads TGCAGTGCTGCGTTGAACACCGGGGAGCTGTTTTTT.

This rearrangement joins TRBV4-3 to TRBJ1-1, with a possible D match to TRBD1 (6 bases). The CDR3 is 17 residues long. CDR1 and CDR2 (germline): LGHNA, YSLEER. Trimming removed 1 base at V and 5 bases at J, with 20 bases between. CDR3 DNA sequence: TGCGCCAGCAGCCAAGGAGGGCAGGGGACGGGTCGTACTGAAGCTTTCTTT. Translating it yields CASSQGGQGTGRTEAFF.

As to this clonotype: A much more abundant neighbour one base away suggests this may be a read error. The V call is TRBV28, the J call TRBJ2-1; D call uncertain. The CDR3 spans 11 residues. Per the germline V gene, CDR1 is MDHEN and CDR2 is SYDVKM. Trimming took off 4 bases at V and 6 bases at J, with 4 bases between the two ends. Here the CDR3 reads CASSSLNEQFF. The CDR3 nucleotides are TGTGCCAGCAGTTCCCTCAATGAGCAGTTCTTC.

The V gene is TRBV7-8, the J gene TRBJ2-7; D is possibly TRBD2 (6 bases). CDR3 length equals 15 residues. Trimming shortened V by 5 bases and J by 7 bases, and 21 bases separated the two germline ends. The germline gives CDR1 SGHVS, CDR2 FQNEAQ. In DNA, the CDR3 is TGTGCCAGCAGCCCGGGGGACTCCTTGAAAGAGGAGCAGTACTTC. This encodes CASSPGDSLKEEQYF.

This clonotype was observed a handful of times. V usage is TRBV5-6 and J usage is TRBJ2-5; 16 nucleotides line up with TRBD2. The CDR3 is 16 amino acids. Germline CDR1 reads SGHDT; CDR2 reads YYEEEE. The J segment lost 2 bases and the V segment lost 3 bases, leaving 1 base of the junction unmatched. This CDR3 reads CASSWGLAGGQETQYF. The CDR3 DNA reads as TGTGCCAGCAGCTGGGGACTAGCGGGGGGGCAAGAGACCCAGTACTTC.

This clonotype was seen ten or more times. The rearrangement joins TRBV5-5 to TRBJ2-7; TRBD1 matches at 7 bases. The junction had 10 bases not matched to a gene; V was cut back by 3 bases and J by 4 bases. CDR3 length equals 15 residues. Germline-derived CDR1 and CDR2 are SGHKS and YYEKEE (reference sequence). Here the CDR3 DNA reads TGTGCCAGCAGCTCGATCAAGGGGGCAGGATACGAGCAGTACTTC. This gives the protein CASSSIKGAGYEQYF.

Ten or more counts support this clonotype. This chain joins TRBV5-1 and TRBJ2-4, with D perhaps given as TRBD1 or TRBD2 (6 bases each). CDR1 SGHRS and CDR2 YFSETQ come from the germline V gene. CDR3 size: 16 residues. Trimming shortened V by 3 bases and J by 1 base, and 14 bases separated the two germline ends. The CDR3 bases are TGCGCCAGCAGCTGGGGGGCAGGAGCGGCCAAAAACATTCAGTACTTC. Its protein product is CASSWGAGAAKNIQYF.

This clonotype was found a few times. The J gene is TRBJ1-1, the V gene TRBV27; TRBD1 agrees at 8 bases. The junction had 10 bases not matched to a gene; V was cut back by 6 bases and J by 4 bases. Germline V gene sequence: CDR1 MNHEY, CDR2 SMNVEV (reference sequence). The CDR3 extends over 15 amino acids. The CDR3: CASREQQGGGTEAFF. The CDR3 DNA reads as TGTGCCAGCAGGGAGCAACAGGGGGGGGGCACTGAAGCTTTCTTT.